This T cell receptor beta chain was found in a study of T cell repertoires in cytomegalovirus infection. Notes on the study in general: Across the ex vivo response, the dominant clonotypes were HLA-C-restricted CMV-specific TCR beta clonotypes.

There are 16 residues in the CDR3. The germline CDR1 and CDR2 sequences are MNHNS and SASEGT. Trimming cost V 2 bases and J 0 bases, with 12 bases left between them. Comment on this clonotype: Its antigen is not known.

TCRdb analysed the reads with MiXCR anew, one entry per CDR3 protein. The sample records approximately 990,000 distinct CDR3 sequences, less than 40% being singletons. Sequencing used cultured CD8+ T cells from PBMCs, obtained from culture after CMV antigen stimulation. The V gene is TRBV6-1, the J gene TRBJ2-3, with D unclear. The sequence was collected from a human donor in good health (CMV status not recorded). Some clones in this sample may be carry-over from other donors' samples. This chain's CDR3 is CASSEKIQGSTDTQYF. In DNA, the CDR3 is TGTGCCAGCAGTGAAAAAATCCAAGGCAGCACAGATACGCAGTATTTT.